This TCR beta chain originates from a study of shared clonotypes between healthy human individuals. Whole-study context: Three CD4 naive, three CD4 memory, two CD8 naive and one CD8 memory plate were used per donor.

This clone came up a few times. What it binds is unknown. Sequencing used immunoSEQ multiplex PCR; TCRdb keeps in-frame clones, though not all of them. Of some 900,000 clones in the sample, over 60% were seen once. There were no recent acute infections or vaccinations among the donors, who were healthy HIV-negative adults. CD45RA+ naive and CD45RA-negative memory subsets were separated from CD4+ cells. Germline V gene sequence: CDR1 KGHSH, CDR2 LQKENI. This CDR3 comprises 15 residues. V was pared by 2 bases and J by 2 bases, with 10 bases between. Study outcomes and limitations: Estimated clonotype richness was generally higher in naive than memory subsets.

The TCR sequence derives from a man between 18 and 35 years old in good health. Sequencing input: memory CD4+ T cells sorted from blood. Subset in this sample: CD45RA-negative fraction. The V call is TRBV18, the J call TRBJ1-5; a weak D match, TRBD1 (6 bases). For the CDR3, the DNA is TGTGCCAGCTCACCAGATCCAGGGGGCAATCAGCCCCAGCATTTT. Protein: CASSPDPGGNQPQHF. Combining the CDR3 with reference TRBV18 and TRBJ1-5 gives the whole variable domain NAGVMQNPRHLVRRRGQEARLRCSPMKGHSHVYWYRQLPEEGLKFMVYLQKENIIDESGMPKERFSAEFPKEGPSILRIQQVVRGDSAAYFCASSPDPGGNQPQHFGDGTRLSIL.